One TCR beta chain is described in this entry. No antigen is known for it. The V gene lost 2 bases and the J gene lost 1 base, with 5 bases spanning the gap. Germline V CDR1 and CDR2: SQVTM, ANQGSEA. The CDR3 length is 12 residues. Researchers tagged individual cDNA molecules with unique molecular identifiers. TCRdb analysed the 5' RACE reads with MiXCR anew, one entry per CDR3 protein. The repertoire consists of about 64,000 distinct CDR3 sequences, with just under 5% occurring once and the leading ten covering 4.9%. These data belong to a study of early T cells in non-severe SARS-CoV-2 infection. Study-level background: Sequenced material consisted of bulk RNA (from unsorted whole blood), and chains were unpaired.

Study-level findings and limits: VDJdb matching skewed toward anti-spike CD8 responses, missing private and CD4 specificities.

The sequence derives from an adult who was a healthcare worker with PCR-confirmed SARS-CoV-2 infection or an uninfected control (not recorded which). The sequenced sample consisted of whole blood. The chain is built from TRBV29-1 and TRBJ2-5; a weak D match, TRBD1 (5 bases). CDR3 coding DNA: TGCAGCGTTGAACAGGGCCAAGAGACCCAGTACTTC. This sequence encodes CSVEQGQETQYF.